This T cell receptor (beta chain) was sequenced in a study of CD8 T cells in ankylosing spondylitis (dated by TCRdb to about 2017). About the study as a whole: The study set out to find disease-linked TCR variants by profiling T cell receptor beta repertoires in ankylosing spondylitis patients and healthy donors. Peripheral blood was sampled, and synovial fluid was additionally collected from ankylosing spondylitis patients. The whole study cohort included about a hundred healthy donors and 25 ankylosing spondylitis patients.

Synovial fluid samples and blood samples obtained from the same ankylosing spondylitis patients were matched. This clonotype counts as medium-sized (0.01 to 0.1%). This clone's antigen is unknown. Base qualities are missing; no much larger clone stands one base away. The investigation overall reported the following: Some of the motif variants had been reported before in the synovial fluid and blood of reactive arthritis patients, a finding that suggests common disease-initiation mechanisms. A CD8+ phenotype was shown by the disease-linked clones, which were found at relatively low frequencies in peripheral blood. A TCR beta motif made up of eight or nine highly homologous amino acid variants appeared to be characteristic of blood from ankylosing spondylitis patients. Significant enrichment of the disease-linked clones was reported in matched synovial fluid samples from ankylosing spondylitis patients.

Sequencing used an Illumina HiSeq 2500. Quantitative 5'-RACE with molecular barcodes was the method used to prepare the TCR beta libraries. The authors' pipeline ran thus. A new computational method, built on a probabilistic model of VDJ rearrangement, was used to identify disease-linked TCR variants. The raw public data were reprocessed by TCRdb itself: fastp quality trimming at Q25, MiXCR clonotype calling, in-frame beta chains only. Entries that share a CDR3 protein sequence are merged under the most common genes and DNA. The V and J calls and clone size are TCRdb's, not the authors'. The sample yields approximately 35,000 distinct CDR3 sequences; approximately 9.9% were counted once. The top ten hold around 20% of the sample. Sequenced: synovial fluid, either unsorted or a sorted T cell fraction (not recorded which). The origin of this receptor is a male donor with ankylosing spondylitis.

The CDR3 amino acid sequence is: CASSTLEGTSGMRRTDTQYF. At the DNA level, the sequence is TGTGCCAGCAGCACCCTCGAGGGGACTAGCGGGATGAGGCGCACAGATACGCAGTATTTT. The receptor chain draws on TRBV7-9 and TRBJ2-3; TRBD2 matches 13 bases in the middle. The germline V and J ends show losses of 5 bases and 1 base respectively, and no gene match explains 15 bases of the junction. CDR3 length: 20 amino acids, cysteine to phenylalanine. The CDR3 DNA has 60 bases and is translated from base 1. The germline V gene (reference sequence) supplies CDR1 SEHNR and CDR2 FQNEAQ.